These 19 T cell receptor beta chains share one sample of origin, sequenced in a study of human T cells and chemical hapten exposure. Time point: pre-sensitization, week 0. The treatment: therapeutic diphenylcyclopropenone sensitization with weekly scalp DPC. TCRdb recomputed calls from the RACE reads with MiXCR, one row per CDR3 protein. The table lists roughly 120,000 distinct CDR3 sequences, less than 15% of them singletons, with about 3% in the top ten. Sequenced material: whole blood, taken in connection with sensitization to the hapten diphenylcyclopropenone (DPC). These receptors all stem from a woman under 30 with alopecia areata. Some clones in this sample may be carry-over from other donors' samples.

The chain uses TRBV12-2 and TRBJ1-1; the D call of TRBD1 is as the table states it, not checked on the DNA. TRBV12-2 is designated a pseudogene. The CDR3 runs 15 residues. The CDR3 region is CASRLALDGGTEAFF. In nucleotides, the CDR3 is TGTGCAAGTCGCTTAGCGCTGGATGGGGGCACTGAAGCTTTCTTT.

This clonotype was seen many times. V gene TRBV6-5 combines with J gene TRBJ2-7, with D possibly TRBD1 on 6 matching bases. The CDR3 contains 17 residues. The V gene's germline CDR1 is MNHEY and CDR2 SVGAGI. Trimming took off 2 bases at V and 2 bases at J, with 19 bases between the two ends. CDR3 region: CASSYNKAGVRPYEQYF. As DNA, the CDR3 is TGTGCCAGCAGTTACAATAAGGCAGGGGTGAGGCCCTACGAGCAGTACTTC.

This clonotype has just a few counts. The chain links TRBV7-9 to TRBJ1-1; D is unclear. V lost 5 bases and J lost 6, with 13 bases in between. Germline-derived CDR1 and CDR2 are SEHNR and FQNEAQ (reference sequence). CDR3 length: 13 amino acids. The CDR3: CASSNGPLAEAFF. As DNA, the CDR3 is TGTGCCAGCAGCAACGGACCCCTCGCTGAAGCTTTCTTT.

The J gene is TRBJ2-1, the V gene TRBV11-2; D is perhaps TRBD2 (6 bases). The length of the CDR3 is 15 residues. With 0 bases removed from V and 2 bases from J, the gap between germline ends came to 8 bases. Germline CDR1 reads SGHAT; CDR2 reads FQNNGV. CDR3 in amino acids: CASSLDASAYNEQFF. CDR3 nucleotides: TGTGCCAGCAGCTTAGATGCTAGCGCCTACAATGAGCAGTTCTTC.

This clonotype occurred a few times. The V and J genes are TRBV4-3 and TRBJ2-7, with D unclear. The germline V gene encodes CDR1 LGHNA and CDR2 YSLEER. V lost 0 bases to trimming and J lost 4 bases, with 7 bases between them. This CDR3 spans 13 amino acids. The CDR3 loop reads CASSQDRPYEQYF. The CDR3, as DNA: TGCGCCAGCAGCCAAGATCGCCCATACGAGCAGTACTTC.

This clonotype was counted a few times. The CDR3 loop is CASSLSGLSITEAFF. For the CDR3, the DNA is TGCGCCAGCAGCTTGTCTGGGTTATCTATAACTGAAGCTTTCTTT. V gene TRBV5-1 combines with J gene TRBJ1-1; no clear D. Germline CDR1 SGHRS, CDR2 YFSETQ. The CDR3 spans 15 residues. The V gene lost 1 base and the J gene lost 5 bases, with 15 bases spanning the gap.

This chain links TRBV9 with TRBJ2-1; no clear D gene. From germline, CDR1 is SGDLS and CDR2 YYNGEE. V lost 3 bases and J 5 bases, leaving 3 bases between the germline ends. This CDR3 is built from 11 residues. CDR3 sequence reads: CASSGNNEQFF. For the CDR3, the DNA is TGTGCCAGCAGCGGCAACAATGAGCAGTTCTTC.

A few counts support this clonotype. CDR3 coding DNA: TGTGCCAGCAGCCTGGGACAGGGGGTTACTGGGGCCAACGTCCTGACTTTC. It translates to CASSLGQGVTGANVLTF. V is TRBV6-1 and J is TRBJ2-6, with 11 positions matching TRBD1. V lost 6 bases, J lost 2 bases, and 6 bases stayed unmatched. CDR3 length: 17 amino acids. Germline V CDR1 and CDR2: MNHNS, SASEGT.

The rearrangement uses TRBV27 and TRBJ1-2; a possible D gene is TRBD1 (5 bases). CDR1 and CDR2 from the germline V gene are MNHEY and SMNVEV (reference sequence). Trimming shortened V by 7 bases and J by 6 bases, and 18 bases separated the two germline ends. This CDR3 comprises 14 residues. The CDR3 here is CASKFLAREDGYTF. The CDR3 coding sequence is TGTGCCAGCAAATTCCTGGCCAGGGAGGATGGCTACACCTTC.

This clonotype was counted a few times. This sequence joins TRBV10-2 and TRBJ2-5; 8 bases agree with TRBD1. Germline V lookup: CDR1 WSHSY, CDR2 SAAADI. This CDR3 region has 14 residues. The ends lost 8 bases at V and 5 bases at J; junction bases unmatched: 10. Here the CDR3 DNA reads TGCGCCAGCTCGCGAGGACAGGGCTTGGAGACCCAGTACTTC. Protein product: CASSRGQGLETQYF.

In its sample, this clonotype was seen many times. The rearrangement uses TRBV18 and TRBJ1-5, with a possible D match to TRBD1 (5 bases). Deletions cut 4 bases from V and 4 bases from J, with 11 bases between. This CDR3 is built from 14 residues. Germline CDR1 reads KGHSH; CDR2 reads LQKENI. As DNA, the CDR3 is TGTGCCAGCTCACAGGGGACCTGGAATCAGCCCCAGCATTTT. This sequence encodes CASSQGTWNQPQHF.

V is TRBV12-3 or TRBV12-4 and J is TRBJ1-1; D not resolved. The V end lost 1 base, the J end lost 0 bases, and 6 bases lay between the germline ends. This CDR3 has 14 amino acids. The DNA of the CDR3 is TGTGCCAGCAGTTTAGGGACCCTGAACACTGAAGCTTTCTTT. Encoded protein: CASSLGTLNTEAFF.

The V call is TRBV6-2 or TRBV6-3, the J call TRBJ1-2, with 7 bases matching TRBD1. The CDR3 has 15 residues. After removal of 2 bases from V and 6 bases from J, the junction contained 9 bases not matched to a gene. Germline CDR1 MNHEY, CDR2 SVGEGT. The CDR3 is CASSYPMWRGHGYTF. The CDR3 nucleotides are TGTGCCAGCAGTTACCCAATGTGGAGGGGGCATGGCTACACCTTC.

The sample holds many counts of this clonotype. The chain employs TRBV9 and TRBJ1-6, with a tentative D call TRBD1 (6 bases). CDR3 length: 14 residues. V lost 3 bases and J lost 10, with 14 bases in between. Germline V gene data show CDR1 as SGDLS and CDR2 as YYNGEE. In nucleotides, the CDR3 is TGTGCCAGCAGCGAAAGCAGGGGTCCCTCACCCCTCCACTTT. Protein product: CASSESRGPSPLHF.

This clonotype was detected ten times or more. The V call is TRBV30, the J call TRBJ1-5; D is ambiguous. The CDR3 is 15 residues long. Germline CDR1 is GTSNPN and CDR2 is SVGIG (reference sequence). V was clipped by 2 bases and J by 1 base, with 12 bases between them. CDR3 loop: CAWSTGSNSNQPQHF. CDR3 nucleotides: TGTGCCTGGAGTACCGGGAGTAACAGCAATCAGCCCCAGCATTTT.

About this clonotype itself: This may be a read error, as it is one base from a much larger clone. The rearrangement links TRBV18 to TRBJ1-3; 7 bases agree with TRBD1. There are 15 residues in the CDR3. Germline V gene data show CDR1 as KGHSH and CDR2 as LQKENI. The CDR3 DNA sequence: TGTGTCAGCTCAGGGACAGATCCCTCTGGAAACACCATATATTTT. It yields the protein CVSSGTDPSGNTIYF.

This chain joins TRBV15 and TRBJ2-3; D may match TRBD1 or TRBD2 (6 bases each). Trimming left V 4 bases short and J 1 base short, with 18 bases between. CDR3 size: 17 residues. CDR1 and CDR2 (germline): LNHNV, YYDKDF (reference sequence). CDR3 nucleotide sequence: TGTGCCACCAGCAAAAGGGTTGGGGGGCGAGGCACAGATACGCAGTATTTT. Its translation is CATSKRVGGRGTDTQYF.

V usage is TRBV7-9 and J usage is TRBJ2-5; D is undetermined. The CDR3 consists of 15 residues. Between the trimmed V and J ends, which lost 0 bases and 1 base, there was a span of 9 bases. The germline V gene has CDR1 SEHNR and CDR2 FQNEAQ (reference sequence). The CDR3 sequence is CASSLAVGIQETQYF. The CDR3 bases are TGTGCCAGCAGCTTAGCCGTGGGTATCCAAGAGACCCAGTACTTC.

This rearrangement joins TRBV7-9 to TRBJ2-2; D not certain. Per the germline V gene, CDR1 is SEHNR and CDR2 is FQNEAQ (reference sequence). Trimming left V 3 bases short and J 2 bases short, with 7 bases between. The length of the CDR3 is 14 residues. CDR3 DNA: TGTGCCAGCAGCTTGGGTTCAAACACCGGGGAGCTGTTTTTT. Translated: CASSLGSNTGELFF.